The 22 T cell receptor beta chains reported below all come from one sample, sequenced in a study of metastatic and nonmetastatic thyroid tumors. Using MiXCR, TCRdb re-called clones from the PCR reads. The sample lists about 37,000 clones; about 29% were seen once. Thyroid surgery was performed in patients who had received no treatment beforehand. The sequenced sample consisted of blood. These receptors were taken from a male donor with papillary thyroid cancer or a benign thyroid nodule (not recorded which). Some clones in this sample may be carry-over from other donors' samples.

The J gene is TRBJ2-7, the V gene TRBV7-8; D gene unclear. Germline V lookup: CDR1 SGHVS, CDR2 FQNEAQ. Trimming left V 2 bases short and J 3 bases short, with 5 bases between. The CDR3 extends over 12 amino acids. This CDR3 reads CASSLSSYEQYF. The CDR3 coding sequence is TGTGCCAGCAGCTTAAGTAGCTACGAGCAGTACTTC. Drawing the rest from reference TRBV7-8 and TRBJ2-7, the complete variable domain is GAGVSQSPRYKVAKRGQDVALRCDPISGHVSLFWYQQALGQGPEFLTYFQNEAQLDKSGLPSDRFFAERPEGSVSTLKIQRTQQEDSAVYLCASSLSSYEQYFGPGTRLTVT.

The V gene is TRBV20-1, the J gene TRBJ2-3, with D possibly matching TRBD2 (6 bases). Germline V gene sequence: CDR1 DFQATT, CDR2 SNEGSKA (reference sequence). V lost 0 bases and J 2 bases, leaving 12 bases between the germline ends. The CDR3 runs 15 residues. In DNA, the CDR3 is TGCAGTGCTAGAGATGGGGCTAGCGCCACAGATACGCAGTATTTT. As protein: CSARDGASATDTQYF.

The V and J genes are TRBV12-3 or TRBV12-4 and TRBJ2-5; no clear D gene. This CDR3 has 14 amino acids. Trimming removed 8 bases at V and 4 bases at J, with 17 bases between. The CDR3 DNA sequence: TGTGCCAGCGGCCGGGCAGGCCTTGTAGAGACCCAGTACTTC. Its translation: CASGRAGLVETQYF.

At least ten counts were recorded for this clone. This sequence joins TRBV7-9 and TRBJ2-2; 7 bases are a match to TRBD2. V lost 6 bases and J lost 4; bases outside the gene matches: 14. CDR3 length: 17 residues. Germline CDR1 and CDR2: SEHNR and FQNEAQ (reference sequence). The CDR3 spells CASSRLRASGTTGELFF. The CDR3 DNA reads TGTGCCAGCAGTCGCCTCAGAGCTAGCGGAACCACCGGGGAGCTGTTTTTT.

The sample holds many counts of this clone. V usage is TRBV20-1 and J usage is TRBJ2-5; 9 bases are a match to TRBD2. The CDR3 is 14 residues long. Trimming removed 1 base from V and 5 bases from J; junction bases left unmatched: 5. The germline CDR1 and CDR2 sequences are DFQATT and SNEGSKA (reference sequence). The CDR3 DNA reads as TGCAGTGCTAGAGGGGGACTAGCCGCCGAGACCCAGTACTTC. It specifies CSARGGLAAETQYF.

This clone is medium-sized by share. V usage is TRBV25-1 and J usage is TRBJ2-7; no clear D. This CDR3 comprises 15 residues. Germline V gene lookup returns CDR1 MGHDK and CDR2 SYGVNS. Deletions cut 2 bases from V and 0 bases from J, with 11 bases between. CDR3 protein: CASSEGAGYSYEQYF. The CDR3 DNA follows: TGTGCCAGCAGTGAAGGCGCAGGTTACTCCTACGAGCAGTACTTC.

This sequence joins TRBV6-2 or TRBV6-3 and TRBJ1-2; D possibly corresponds to TRBD1 (6 bases). Germline V gives CDR1 MNHEY, CDR2 SVGEGT. Trimming shortened V by 7 bases and J by 2 bases, and 23 bases separated the two germline ends. There are 17 residues in the CDR3. CDR3: CASKFGGLIMENYGYTF. The CDR3 DNA reads TGTGCCAGCAAGTTTGGGGGGCTAATCATGGAGAACTATGGCTACACCTTC.

This clone was counted a few times. The chain is built from TRBV27 and TRBJ2-7; D possibly uses TRBD1 or TRBD2 (5 bases each). Trimming stripped 5 bases from V and 4 bases from J, with 15 bases between. Germline V CDR1 and CDR2: MNHEY, SMNVEV (reference sequence). CDR3 length equals 14 residues. This chain's CDR3 is CASSGGSLGYEQYF. The CDR3 DNA reads as TGTGCCAGCAGTGGGGGTAGCCTTGGTTACGAGCAGTACTTC.

This clone was counted at least ten times. The rearrangement joins TRBV20-1 to TRBJ1-5; no clear D gene. V was shortened by 7 bases and J by 4 bases, with 14 bases between the two germline ends. The CDR3 contains 13 residues. Germline-derived CDR1 and CDR2 are DFQATT and SNEGSKA (reference sequence). The CDR3 sequence: CSGFGGVNQPQHF. CDR3 nucleotides: TGCAGTGGCTTTGGTGGGGTAAATCAGCCCCAGCATTTT.

There are many counts of this clone. In nucleotides, the CDR3 is TGTGCCAGCGGATCCCTCGGGGGTTTTTCCTACAATGAGCAGTTCTTC. It codes for CASGSLGGFSYNEQFF. The V gene is TRBV7-9, the J gene TRBJ2-1, with D possibly TRBD2 on 6 matching bases. Trimming left V 8 bases short and J 1 base short, with 18 bases between. The CDR3 is 16 amino acids. Germline CDR1 reads SEHNR; CDR2 reads FQNEAQ (reference sequence).

This clone was observed a handful of times. V is TRBV20-1 and J is TRBJ2-3; 10 bases line up with TRBD1. The CDR3 is 16 amino acids. Germline trimming cut 3 bases from V and 3 bases from J; bases unmatched to any gene: 9. CDR1 and CDR2 from the germline V gene are DFQATT and SNEGSKA (reference sequence). The CDR3 protein is CSASPRDRGWTDTQYF. In DNA form, the CDR3 reads TGCAGTGCTAGCCCCCGGGACAGGGGATGGACAGATACGCAGTATTTT.

The rearrangement links TRBV11-1 to TRBJ2-2, with 14 bases identical to TRBD2. The CDR3 loop spans 17 amino acids. Germline values: CDR1 SGHAT, CDR2 FQDESV (reference sequence). V shed 4 bases, J shed 6 bases, and the junction held 7 bases outside the gene matches. The CDR3 sequence is CASSSWTSGGKAGELFF. The DNA of the CDR3 is TGTGCCAGCAGCTCTTGGACTAGCGGGGGGAAGGCCGGGGAGCTGTTTTTT.

This clone came up many times. The genes are TRBV6-1 and TRBJ2-4; D is undetermined. The V end lost 1 base, the J end lost 4 bases, and 14 bases lay between the germline ends. This CDR3 is built from 16 residues. The V gene's germline CDR1 is MNHNS and CDR2 SASEGT. The CDR3 DNA reads as TGTGCCAGCAGTGAAGGAGGTTTAGGGCCAAAAAACATTCAGTACTTC. The encoded protein is CASSEGGLGPKNIQYF.

This rearrangement joins TRBV5-6 to TRBJ1-2, with 9 bases lining up with TRBD1. The germline CDR1 and CDR2 sequences are SGHDT and YYEEEE. The CDR3 loop spans 13 amino acids. Trimming cost V 5 bases and J 7 bases; bases outside gene matches: 6. The CDR3 loop is CASRLTGGSGYTF. The CDR3 DNA reads TGTGCCAGCAGACTAACAGGGGGCTCTGGCTACACCTTC.

This clone was observed many times. This chain uses TRBV7-6 with TRBJ2-5; 9 positions match TRBD1. The CDR3 is 15 residues long. Germline V gene data show CDR1 as SGHVS and CDR2 as FNYEAQ. Trimming cost V 4 bases and J 5 bases; bases outside gene matches: 8. CDR3: CASSSQQGAQETQYF. Written as DNA, the CDR3 is TGTGCCAGCAGCTCACAACAGGGGGCTCAGGAGACCCAGTACTTC.

The V gene is TRBV5-1, the J gene TRBJ1-2; 7 positions agree with TRBD1. J was trimmed by 5 bases and V by 4 bases; bases with no gene match: 2. CDR3 length: 12 amino acids. Per the germline V gene, CDR1 is SGHRS and CDR2 is YFSETQ. The CDR3 loop is CASSGTAYGYTF. The DNA for the CDR3 is TGCGCCAGCAGCGGGACAGCTTATGGCTACACCTTC.

This clone ranks as medium-sized. The chain is built from TRBV5-1 and TRBJ2-3, with D unresolved. Trimming stripped 0 bases from V and 0 bases from J, with 8 bases between. The CDR3 contains 15 residues. Germline loops: CDR1 SGHRS, CDR2 YFSETQ. This CDR3 reads CASSLGDTSTDTQYF. In DNA, the CDR3 is TGCGCCAGCAGCTTGGGAGATACTAGCACAGATACGCAGTATTTT.

This clone was picked up one time. The rearrangement uses TRBV5-1 and TRBJ1-2; no reliable D call. With 1 base removed from V and 4 bases from J, the gap between germline ends came to 5 bases. The CDR3 sequence is 12 residues long. Germline loops: CDR1 SGHRS, CDR2 YFSETQ. CDR3: CASSLTVYGYTF. CDR3 coding DNA: TGCGCCAGCAGCTTGACAGTCTATGGCTACACCTTC.

In the case of this clone: A read error may produce the germline difference seen at one junction end. The chain has TRBV7-9 and TRBJ1-2; TRBD1 is a possible D gene (6 bases). In germline, CDR1 is SEHNR, CDR2 FQNEAQ (reference sequence). The CDR3 is 15 amino acids. In nucleotides, the CDR3 is TGTGCCAGCAGCAGGACTATAGGACAGAGCTATGGTTACACCTTC. Amino acids: CASSRTIGQSYGYTF.

In this sample, this clone is medium-sized. V gene TRBV6-5 combines with J gene TRBJ1-1; no reliable D call. The CDR3 extends over 15 amino acids. From germline, CDR1 is MNHEY and CDR2 SVGAGI. The germline V and J ends were trimmed by 0 bases and 4 bases, with 12 bases remaining between them. CDR3 sequence (DNA): TGTGCCAGCAGTTACTCTTCTGGAGGGCGCACTGAAGCTTTCTTT. Translating gives CASSYSSGGRTEAFF.

The DNA of the CDR3 is TGTGCCAGTAGTGAGTATCCCTACGAGCAGTACTTC. This encodes CASSEYPYEQYF. The rearrangement links TRBV19 to TRBJ2-7; no definite D call. V was cut by 5 bases and J by 2 bases, with 7 bases left in between. Germline assignment: CDR1 LNHDA and CDR2 SQIVND (reference sequence). The CDR3 has 12 residues.

By sample fraction, this clone is medium-sized. DNA for the CDR3: TGTGCCAGCAGCTTACACGCGACAGGGCCTCGCTTCTCTGGAAACACCATATATTTT. Protein sequence: CASSLHATGPRFSGNTIYF. This rearrangement joins TRBV7-3 to TRBJ1-3; 7 bases agree with TRBD1. The CDR3 totals 19 residues. CDR1 and CDR2 from the germline V gene are SGHTA and FQGTGA. J lost 0 bases, V lost 2 bases, and 13 bases had no gene match. The whole variable domain, filled in from reference TRBV7-3 and TRBJ1-3, reads GAGVSQTPSNKVTEKGKYVELRCDPISGHTALYWYRQSLGQGPEFLIYFQGTGAADDSGLPNDRFFAVRPEGSVSTLKIQRTERGDSAVYLCASSLHATGPRFSGNTIYFGEGSWLTVV.